These 28 T cell receptor beta chains originate from one sample sequenced in a study of blood T cell repertoires in COVID-19. Sequencing was performed with immunoSEQ multiplex PCR; in TCRdb, only in-frame clones are kept and a portion is missing. Counted here are about 84,000 clones, 70% to 80% occurring once; the ten biggest clones make up around 6%. Specimen: peripheral blood. The receptors originated from a man between 50 and 59 years old with active or convalescent COVID-19.

This sequence joins TRBV5-1 and TRBJ2-2; 9 positions agree with TRBD2. The CDR3 covers 17 residues. The V gene end was trimmed by 5 bases and the J gene end by 1 base; junction bases not matched to a gene: 9. Germline assignment: CDR1 SGHRS and CDR2 YFSETQ. This chain's CDR3 is CASRASGAFLNTGELFF. The CDR3 DNA reads as TGCGCCAGCAGGGCTAGCGGGGCATTTTTGAACACCGGGGAGCTGTTTTTT.

This clone was seen a few times. V gene TRBV5-1 combines with J gene TRBJ1-2; 8 bases align to TRBD1. V lost 0 bases and J lost 6; bases outside the gene matches: 10. This CDR3 comprises 16 residues. The germline V gene encodes CDR1 SGHRS and CDR2 YFSETQ. The CDR3 nucleotides read TGCGCCAGCAGCTTGGTCCCGGCAGGGGGCGCCGATGGCTACACCTTC. It is translated as CASSLVPAGGADGYTF.

The chain employs TRBV28 and TRBJ2-7; D perhaps matches TRBD2 (5 bases). CDR1 is MDHEN and CDR2 is SYDVKM in the germline V gene. The CDR3 spans 15 residues. V dropped 1 base and J dropped 4 bases, with 14 bases sitting between them. The DNA of the CDR3 is TGTGCCAGCAGTTTATCGTCTAGCTTCAGGTACGAGCAGTACTTC. Translating it yields CASSLSSSFRYEQYF.

The chain joins TRBV5-1 to TRBJ2-3; TRBD2 matches at 7 bases. This CDR3 is 16 amino acids long. CDR1 and CDR2 (germline): SGHRS, YFSETQ. The ends lost 4 bases at V and 2 bases at J; junction bases unmatched: 10. CDR3: CASSKPTSSPTDTQYF. CDR3 nucleotides: TGCGCCAGCAGCAAACCGACTAGCAGCCCCACAGATACGCAGTATTTT.

The V call is TRBV5-6, the J call TRBJ2-3; weak D call: TRBD1 (5 bases). Germline V gene data show CDR1 as SGHDT and CDR2 as YYEEEE. V was shortened by 4 bases and J by 3 bases, with 9 bases between the two germline ends. The CDR3 runs 13 residues. In DNA form, the CDR3 reads TGTGCCAGCAGCGGGGCCGGGACAGATACGCAGTATTTT. Translated, it gives CASSGAGTDTQYF.

The V and J genes are TRBV18 and TRBJ2-5; 14 bases match TRBD2. The CDR3 contains 18 residues. The germline V gene encodes CDR1 KGHSH and CDR2 LQKENI. Trimming at V came to 0 bases and at J to 4 bases, leaving 7 bases not matched to a gene. This CDR3 reads CASSPPIPGLAGVETQYF. CDR3 in DNA: TGTGCCAGCTCACCACCTATACCGGGACTAGCGGGGGTAGAGACCCAGTACTTC.

This chain connects TRBV11-2 to TRBJ2-5, with TRBD1 as a possible D gene (5 bases). Germline CDR1 reads SGHAT; CDR2 reads FQNNGV. V lost 5 bases and J 5 bases, leaving 6 bases between the germline ends. The CDR3 extends over 11 amino acids. The CDR3 region is CASSRGETQYF. CDR3 nucleotide sequence: TGTGCCAGCAGCAGGGGCGAGACCCAGTACTTC.

Many counts were recorded for this clone. The chain has TRBV5-1 and TRBJ2-5; D unresolved. Germline loops: CDR1 SGHRS, CDR2 YFSETQ. The V end lost 4 bases, the J end lost 1 base, and 11 bases lay between the germline ends. The CDR3 length is 14 residues. CDR3 loop: CASSVNSFQETQYF. The CDR3 region has the DNA TGCGCCAGCAGCGTGAACTCATTCCAAGAGACCCAGTACTTC. The whole variable domain, remainder taken from reference TRBV5-1 and TRBJ2-5, is KAGVTQTPRYLIKTRGQQVTLSCSPISGHRSVSWYQQTPGQGLQFLFEYFSETQRNKGNFPGRFSGRQFSNSRSEMNVSTLELGDSALYLCASSVNSFQETQYFGPGTRLLVL.

V and J are TRBV12-1 and TRBJ2-2; TRBD2, the table's D call, was not compared with the DNA. TRBV12-1 is a pseudogene locus. The CDR3 is made up of 16 amino acids. CDR3: CASSQARLAPRRELFF. The CDR3 coding sequence is TGTGCCAGCAGCCAAGCAAGACTAGCGCCCAGGAGGGAGCTGTTTTTT.

Sample share makes this clone medium-sized (0.01 to 0.1%). The chain employs TRBV6-5 and TRBJ1-1; 11 bases are a match to TRBD1. V shed 2 bases and J 4 bases; nucleotides not matched to a gene: 0. Per the germline V gene, CDR1 is MNHEY and CDR2 is SVGAGI. The CDR3 covers 14 residues. CDR3 loop: CASSYGTGGTEAFF. The CDR3 nucleotides read TGTGCCAGCAGTTACGGGACAGGGGGCACTGAAGCTTTCTTT.

This sequence joins TRBV5-4 and TRBJ1-2, with 8 bases lining up with TRBD1. The CDR3 runs 17 residues. Per the germline V gene, CDR1 is SGHNT and CDR2 is YYREEE (reference sequence). V lost 0 bases and J lost 1; bases outside the gene matches: 8. CDR3 sequence (DNA): TGTGCCAGCAGCTTGGGGCTGAAAGGACAGGGTAACTATGGCTACACCTTC. This encodes CASSLGLKGQGNYGYTF.

The chain employs TRBV3-1 (or the pseudogene TRBV3-2) and TRBJ1-4, with D possibly being TRBD1 (6 bases). This CDR3 has 15 residues. V was cut by 4 bases and J by 7 bases, with 16 bases left in between. In germline, CDR1 is LGHDT, CDR2 YNNKEL (reference sequence). CDR3 in DNA: TGTGCCAGCAGCCCGTGGGAAACAGGGAGTGAAAAACTGTTTTTT. It yields the protein CASSPWETGSEKLFF.

DNA for the CDR3: TGTGCCAGCCGTCGGGGGGGGCCCTACAATGAGCAGTTCTTC. It is translated as CASRRGGPYNEQFF. This chain joins TRBV27 and TRBJ2-1, with TRBD2 matching over 8 bases. The CDR3 spans 14 residues. Germline CDR1 MNHEY, CDR2 SMNVEV (reference sequence). With V trimmed by 8 bases and J by 2 bases, 5 bases remained unmatched.

The table lists this clone with a count of one. The chain links TRBV3-1 (or the pseudogene TRBV3-2) to TRBJ2-2, with D possibly TRBD2 on 7 matching bases. V was pared by 4 bases and J by 5 bases, with 17 bases between. There are 16 residues in the CDR3. Germline CDR1 is LGHDT and CDR2 is YNNKEL (reference sequence). The CDR3 is CASSPKRGGGTGELFF. The CDR3 DNA is TGTGCCAGCAGCCCTAAGAGGGGGGGCGGAACCGGGGAGCTGTTTTTT.

The genes are TRBV7-2 and TRBJ1-2; D possibly corresponds to TRBD1 (6 bases). The ends were cut back, 5 bases at V and 4 bases at J, with 11 bases in the middle. Germline assignment: CDR1 SGHTA and CDR2 FQGNSA. The CDR3 sequence is 13 residues long. CDR3 DNA sequence: TGTGCCAGCAGCCCGACAGGTACCTATGGCTACACCTTC. This gives the protein CASSPTGTYGYTF.

This chain links TRBV18 with TRBJ1-4, with a possible D match to TRBD1 (6 bases). Germline-derived CDR1 and CDR2 are KGHSH and LQKENI. Trimming pared 3 bases from V and 5 bases from J, leaving 19 bases between. CDR3 length equals 17 residues. CDR3: CASSPVPGYGQNEKLFF. The CDR3, as DNA: TGTGCCAGCTCACCGGTACCCGGGTACGGACAGAATGAAAAACTGTTTTTT. Full variable domain (missing parts from reference TRBV18 and TRBJ1-4): NAGVMQNPRHLVRRRGQEARLRCSPMKGHSHVYWYRQLPEEGLKFMVYLQKENIIDESGMPKERFSAEFPKEGPSILRIQQVVRGDSAAYFCASSPVPGYGQNEKLFFGSGTQLSVL.

The V and J genes are TRBV7-9 and TRBJ2-5; 9 bases align to TRBD2. CDR1 and CDR2 (germline): SEHNR, FQNEAQ (reference sequence). With V trimmed by 8 bases and J by 3 bases, 10 bases remained unmatched. This CDR3 spans 15 amino acids. The chain's CDR3 is CASRPLSGGEETQYF. CDR3 DNA: TGTGCCAGCCGCCCGCTTAGCGGGGGAGAAGAGACCCAGTACTTC. Complete variable domain (other parts from reference TRBV7-9 and TRBJ2-5): DTGVSQNPRHKITKRGQNVTFRCDPISEHNRLYWYRQTLGQGPEFLTYFQNEAQLEKSRLLSDRFSAERPKGSFSTLEIQRTEQGDSAMYLCASRPLSGGEETQYFGPGTRLLVL.

V is TRBV6-1 and J is TRBJ1-2, with no clear D. The CDR3 consists of 14 residues. Between the trimmed V and J ends, which lost 0 bases and 7 bases, there was a span of 12 bases. Germline V gene sequence: CDR1 MNHNS, CDR2 SASEGT. CDR3 bases: TGTGCCAGCAGTGAAGCATTTATAGTCGGTGGCTACACCTTC. This sequence encodes CASSEAFIVGGYTF.

CDR3 DNA: TGTGCCACCAGTGACCTTTACAGGGGACCGAATGAAAAACTGTTTTTT. It translates to CATSDLYRGPNEKLFF. This rearrangement joins TRBV24-1 to TRBJ1-4, with 7 bases that match TRBD1. CDR1 is KGHDR, CDR2 SFDVKD, per germline. Germline trimming cut 4 bases from V and 5 bases from J; bases unmatched to any gene: 9. The CDR3 is 16 residues long.

The V call is TRBV6-2 or TRBV6-3, the J call TRBJ1-3; no definite D call. The V gene lost 2 bases and the J gene lost 1 base, with 6 bases spanning the gap. Germline values: CDR1 MNHEY, CDR2 SVGEGT. The CDR3 totals 14 residues. CDR3 in amino acids: CASSYGPSGNTIYF. CDR3 nucleotide sequence: TGTGCCAGCAGTTACGGCCCATCTGGAAACACCATATATTTT.

CDR3 amino acids: CASSLDSNTDTQYF. CDR3 nucleotides: TGTGCCAGCAGCTTGGACAGCAACACAGATACGCAGTATTTT. The chain carries TRBV7-6 and TRBJ2-3; a weak D match, TRBD1 (6 bases). The CDR3 has 14 residues. Trimming cost V 3 bases and J 2 bases, with 9 bases left between them. Germline assignment: CDR1 SGHVS and CDR2 FNYEAQ.

The chain combines TRBV12-5 with TRBJ1-2, with TRBD1 identical over 8 bases. V lost 2 bases to trimming and J lost 4 bases; unmatched junction nucleotides: 6. Germline V lookup: CDR1 LGHNT, CDR2 FRNRAP. This CDR3 is 15 amino acids long. The CDR3 sequence is CASGLTQQGVYGYTF. Written as DNA, the CDR3 is TGTGCTAGTGGTTTGACCCAACAGGGGGTCTATGGCTACACCTTC. Full variable domain (outside the CDR3, taken from reference TRBV12-5 and TRBJ1-2): DARVTQTPRHKVTEMGQEVTMRCQPILGHNTVFWYRQTMMQGLELLAYFRNRAPLDDSGMPKDRFSAEMPDATLATLKIQPSEPRDSAVYFCASGLTQQGVYGYTFGSGTRLTVV.

The J gene is TRBJ2-3, the V gene TRBV4-3, with TRBD2 as a possible D gene (6 bases). There are 17 residues in the CDR3. Trimming removed 0 bases at V and 5 bases at J, with 18 bases between. Per the germline V gene, CDR1 is LGHNA and CDR2 is YSLEER. This CDR3 reads CASSQEPFAGRGDTQYF. CDR3 in DNA: TGCGCCAGCAGCCAAGAGCCCTTTGCGGGGCGAGGAGATACGCAGTATTTT.

The gene calls are TRBV5-8 and TRBJ2-7, with 8 positions matching TRBD1. Germline trimming cut 4 bases from V and 3 bases from J; bases unmatched to any gene: 15. The V gene's germline CDR1 is SGHTS and CDR2 YDEGEE. The CDR3 totals 17 residues. The CDR3 sequence is CASSLNIDRGHLYEQYF. The CDR3 DNA reads as TGTGCCAGCAGCCTGAACATCGACAGGGGACACCTCTACGAGCAGTACTTC.

This clone has a handful of counts. The chain links TRBV27 to TRBJ2-7; 7 bases fit TRBD1. The CDR3 is 13 residues long. Germline CDR1 is MNHEY and CDR2 is SMNVEV (reference sequence). V lost 5 bases to trimming and J lost 6 bases; unmatched junction nucleotides: 7. The CDR3 region is CASSTNRGGEQYF. CDR3 coding DNA: TGTGCCAGCAGTACTAACAGGGGCGGCGAGCAGTACTTC.

V is TRBV27 and J is TRBJ1-4; D remains unclear. Trimming removed 1 base from V and 3 bases from J, with 9 bases in between. The CDR3 totals 15 residues. Germline V gene sequence: CDR1 MNHEY, CDR2 SMNVEV (reference sequence). As DNA, the CDR3 is TGTGCCAGCAGTTTATGGCAGGCCCCTAATGAAAAACTGTTTTTT. This codes for CASSLWQAPNEKLFF.

The J gene is TRBJ2-7, the V gene TRBV27; a possible D gene is TRBD1 (5 bases). The CDR3 length is 13 residues. CDR1 is MNHEY, CDR2 SMNVEV, per germline (reference sequence). The ends were cut back, 5 bases at V and 3 bases at J, with 11 bases in the middle. The CDR3 spells CASSPRQYYEQYF. CDR3 nucleotide sequence: TGTGCCAGCAGTCCGAGACAGTACTACGAGCAGTACTTC.

V is TRBV18 and J is TRBJ2-5; D is perhaps TRBD1 (6 bases). The V and J ends lost 2 bases and 1 base respectively, with 8 bases between them. Germline loops: CDR1 KGHSH, CDR2 LQKENI. The CDR3 has 14 amino acids. This CDR3 is CASSPMTGQETQYF. DNA of the CDR3: TGTGCCAGCTCACCAATGACAGGCCAAGAGACCCAGTACTTC.